Following are 5 T cell receptor beta chains from one sample sequenced in a study of Graves' ophthalmopathy and Graves' hyperthyroidism. Transcripts of RNA were the source for amplifying TCR beta CDR3 regions. HTBI primers were employed in first-round RT-PCR, then a second-round multiplex PCR followed. TCRdb used MiXCR to reprocess the multiplex PCR reads, holding one entry per CDR3 protein. The sample comprises hundreds of thousands of distinct CDR3 sequences, about an eighth of which are singletons, and over 7.5% rests with the top ten. The sequencing input was blood. The source of these receptors is a woman younger than 45 with Graves' ophthalmopathy.

There are many counts of this clonotype. This chain joins TRBV28 and TRBJ1-6; D is uncertain. V was pared by 2 bases and J by 8 bases, with 16 bases between. The V gene's germline CDR1 is MDHEN and CDR2 SYDVKM. This CDR3 region has 16 residues. CDR3 DNA: TGTGCCAGCAGTTTACTGAACAGCTTGACGGATTCACCCCTCCACTTT. Translating gives CASSLLNSLTDSPLHF.

This clonotype was seen ten or more times. The chain links TRBV19 to TRBJ1-1, with D possibly being TRBD1 (5 bases). The CDR3 is made up of 16 amino acids. Germline loops: CDR1 LNHDA, CDR2 SQIVND (reference sequence). V was trimmed by 5 bases and J by 3 bases, leaving 19 bases between them. The CDR3 sequence: CASSLRHGTDDTEAFF. The CDR3 DNA follows: TGTGCCAGTAGTCTCCGTCACGGGACGGATGACACTGAAGCTTTCTTT.

Only a few counts were recorded for this clonotype. The rearrangement joins TRBV7-9 to TRBJ1-3, with D perhaps matching TRBD1 (5 bases). Germline lookup yields CDR1 SEHNR and CDR2 FQNEAQ (reference sequence). Between the trimmed V and J ends, which lost 5 bases and 1 base, there was a span of 12 bases. This CDR3 region has 15 residues. CDR3 residues: CASSRGPRSGNTIYF. The CDR3 nucleotides read TGTGCCAGCAGCCGGGGCCCCCGATCTGGAAACACCATATATTTT.

This clonotype was counted many times. CDR3 nucleotides: TGCGCCAGCAGCCACCCCGGGACAGGGACCTACGAGCAGTACTTC. Protein product: CASSHPGTGTYEQYF. The rearrangement links TRBV4-1 to TRBJ2-7; 9 bases fit TRBD1. The germline V gene encodes CDR1 MGHRA and CDR2 YSYEKL. J gave up 2 bases and V 3 bases, and 5 bases lay outside the gene matches. This CDR3 comprises 15 residues.

This clonotype was seen more than once but under ten times. The genes are TRBV18 and TRBJ2-2, with 7 bases fitting TRBD2. CDR1 is KGHSH, CDR2 LQKENI, per germline. J gave up 3 bases and V 4 bases, and 8 bases lay outside the gene matches. The CDR3 runs to 16 residues. CDR3 nucleotides: TGTGCCAGCTCACTACAATCGACTAGCTACACCGGGGAGCTGTTTTTT. Its protein is CASSLQSTSYTGELFF.